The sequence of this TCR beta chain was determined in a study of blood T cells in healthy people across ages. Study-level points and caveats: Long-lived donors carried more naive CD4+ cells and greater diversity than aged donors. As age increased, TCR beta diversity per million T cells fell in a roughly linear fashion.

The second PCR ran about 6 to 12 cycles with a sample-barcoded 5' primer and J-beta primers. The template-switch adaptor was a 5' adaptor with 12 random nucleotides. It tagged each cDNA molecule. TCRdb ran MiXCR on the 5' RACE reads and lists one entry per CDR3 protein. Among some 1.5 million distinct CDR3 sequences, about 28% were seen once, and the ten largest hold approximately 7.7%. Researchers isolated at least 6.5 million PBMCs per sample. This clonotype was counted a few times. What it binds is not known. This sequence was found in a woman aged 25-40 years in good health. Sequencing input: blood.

DNA of the CDR3: TGTGCCAGCAGCTGGCGACAGTCCTATGGCTACACCTTC. Translating it yields CASSWRQSYGYTF. This chain joins TRBV7-2 and TRBJ1-2, with D perhaps matching TRBD1 (5 bases). The CDR3 is 13 amino acids. V lost 4 bases to trimming and J lost 4 bases, with 10 bases between them. CDR1 is SGHTA, CDR2 FQGNSA, per germline.